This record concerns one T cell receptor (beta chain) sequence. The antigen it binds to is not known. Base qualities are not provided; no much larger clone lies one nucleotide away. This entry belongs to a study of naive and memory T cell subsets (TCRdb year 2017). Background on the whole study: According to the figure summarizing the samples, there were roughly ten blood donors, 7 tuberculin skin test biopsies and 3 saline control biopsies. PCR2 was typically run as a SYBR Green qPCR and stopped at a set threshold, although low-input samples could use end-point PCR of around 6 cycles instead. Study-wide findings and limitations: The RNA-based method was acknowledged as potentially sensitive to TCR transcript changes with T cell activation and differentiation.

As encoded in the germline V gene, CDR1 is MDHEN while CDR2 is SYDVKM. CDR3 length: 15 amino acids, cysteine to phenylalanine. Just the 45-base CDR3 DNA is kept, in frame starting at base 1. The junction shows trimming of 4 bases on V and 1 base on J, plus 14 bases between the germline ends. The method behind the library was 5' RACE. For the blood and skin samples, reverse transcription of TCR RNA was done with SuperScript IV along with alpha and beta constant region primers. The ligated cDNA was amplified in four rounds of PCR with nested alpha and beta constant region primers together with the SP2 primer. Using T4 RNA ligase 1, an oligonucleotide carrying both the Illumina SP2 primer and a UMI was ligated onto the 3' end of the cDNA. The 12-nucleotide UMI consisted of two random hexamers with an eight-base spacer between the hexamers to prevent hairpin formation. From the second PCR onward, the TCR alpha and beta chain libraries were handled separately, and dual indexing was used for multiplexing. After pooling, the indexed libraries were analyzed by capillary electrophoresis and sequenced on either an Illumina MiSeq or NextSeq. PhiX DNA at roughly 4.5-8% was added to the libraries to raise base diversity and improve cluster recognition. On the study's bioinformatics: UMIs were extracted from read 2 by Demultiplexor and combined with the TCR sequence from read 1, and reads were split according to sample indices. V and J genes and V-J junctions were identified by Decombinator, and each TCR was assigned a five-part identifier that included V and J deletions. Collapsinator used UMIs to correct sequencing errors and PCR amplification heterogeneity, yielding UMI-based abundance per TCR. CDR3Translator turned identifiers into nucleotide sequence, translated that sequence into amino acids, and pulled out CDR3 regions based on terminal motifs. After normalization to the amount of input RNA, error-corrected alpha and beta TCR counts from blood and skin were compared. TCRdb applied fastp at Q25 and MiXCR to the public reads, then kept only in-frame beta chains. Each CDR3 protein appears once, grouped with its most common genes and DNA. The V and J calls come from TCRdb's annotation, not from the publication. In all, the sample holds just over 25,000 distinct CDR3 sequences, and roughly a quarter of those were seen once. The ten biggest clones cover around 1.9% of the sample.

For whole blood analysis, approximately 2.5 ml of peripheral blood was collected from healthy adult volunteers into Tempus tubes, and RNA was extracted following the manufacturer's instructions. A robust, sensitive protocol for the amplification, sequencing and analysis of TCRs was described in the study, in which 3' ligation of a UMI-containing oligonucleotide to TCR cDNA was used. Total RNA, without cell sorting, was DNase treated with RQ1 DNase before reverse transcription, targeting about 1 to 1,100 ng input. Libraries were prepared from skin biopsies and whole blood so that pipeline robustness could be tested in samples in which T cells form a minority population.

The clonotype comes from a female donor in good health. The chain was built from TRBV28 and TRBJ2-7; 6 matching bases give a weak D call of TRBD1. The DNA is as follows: TGTGCCAGCAGTTACCCCGGGACACCTTCCTACGAGCAGTACTTC. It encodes CASSYPGTPSYEQYF.